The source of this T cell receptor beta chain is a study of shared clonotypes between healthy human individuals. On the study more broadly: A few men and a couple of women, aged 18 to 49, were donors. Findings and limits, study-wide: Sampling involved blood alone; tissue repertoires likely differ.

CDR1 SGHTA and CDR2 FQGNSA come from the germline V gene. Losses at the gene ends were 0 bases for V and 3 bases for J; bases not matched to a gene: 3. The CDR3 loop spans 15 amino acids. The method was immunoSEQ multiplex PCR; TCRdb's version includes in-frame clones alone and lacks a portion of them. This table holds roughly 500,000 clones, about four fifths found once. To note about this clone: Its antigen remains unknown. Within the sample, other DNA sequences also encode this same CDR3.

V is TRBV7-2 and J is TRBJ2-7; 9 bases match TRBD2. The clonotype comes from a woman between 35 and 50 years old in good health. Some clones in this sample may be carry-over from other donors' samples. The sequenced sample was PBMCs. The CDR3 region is CASSLAGTSNYEQYF. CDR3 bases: TGTGCCAGCAGCTTAGCAGGGACTAGCAACTACGAGCAGTACTTC.